This is a list of T cell receptor beta chains from one sample in a study of cytomegalovirus exposure and HLA in healthy donors. Clones were sequenced by immunoSEQ multiplex PCR, and TCRdb holds only the in-frame ones, with some missing. The table records some 150,000 clones, under 80% of them present only once. Material: PBMCs. These receptors were collected from a man under 40 in good health and CMV-seronegative. Each CDR3 is given with its conserved first and last residue. The order of the fields is D gene, V gene, J gene, CDR3 length, clone size, CDR3 protein, CDR3 DNA. A D gene is named only where the DNA matches it firmly. Size is omitted from some rows. Given values are once, few, many or a class for expanded clones.

-,TRBV29-1,TRBJ1-1,11,once,CSVAGQREAFF,TGCAGCGTTGCAGGACAGCGTGAAGCTTTCTTT
TRBD2,TRBV9,TRBJ2-1,17,-,CASSVASGGTLYNEQFF,TGTGCCAGCAGCGTAGCTAGCGGGGGGACGCTTTACAATGAGCAGTTCTTC
TRBD2,TRBV10-3,TRBJ2-5,15,-,CAISSTSGGDETQYF,TGTGCCATCAGCTCGACTAGCGGGGGGGATGAGACCCAGTACTTC
TRBD1,TRBV25-1,TRBJ1-1,13,-,CASSLTGGTEAFF,TGTGCCAGCTCACTGACAGGGGGCACTGAAGCTTTCTTT
TRBD1,TRBV6-1,TRBJ1-5,15,-,CASSEEGASNQPQHF,TGTGCCAGCAGTGAGGAGGGGGCGAGCAATCAGCCCCAGCATTTT
-,TRBV5-5,TRBJ1-1,13,-,CASSLEGATEAFF,TGTGCCAGCAGCTTAGAGGGAGCCACTGAAGCTTTCTTT
-,TRBV6-6,TRBJ1-2,13,-,CASRGGKNYGYTF,TGTGCCAGTAGGGGGGGGAAGAACTATGGCTACACCTTC
TRBD1,TRBV6-5,TRBJ1-2,13,-,CASSGTEKYGYPF,TGTGCCAGCAGCGGGACAGAAAAATATGGCTACCCCTTC
TRBD2,TRBV28,TRBJ2-1,20,few,CASSSAGLAGGLSSYNEQFF,TGTGCCAGCAGTAGTGCCGGACTAGCGGGGGGTCTGAGCTCCTACAATGAGCAGTTCTTC
-,TRBV11-2,TRBJ1-2,16,-,CASSLSDTKVGYGYTF,TGTGCCAGCAGCTTATCGGACACTAAAGTCGGCTATGGCTACACCTTC
TRBD1,TRBV2,TRBJ1-4,11,-,CASSGDRQLFF,TGTGCCAGCAGTGGGGACAGGCAACTGTTTTTT
TRBD1,TRBV6-5,TRBJ2-5,15,-,CASSFPGQGGETQYF,TGTGCCAGCAGTTTTCCGGGACAGGGAGGAGAGACCCAGTACTTC
TRBD2,TRBV15,TRBJ2-7,15,once,CATSRDSGGAYEQYF,TGTGCCACCAGCAGAGATAGCGGGGGAGCCTACGAGCAGTACTTC
-,TRBV5-4,TRBJ1-6,14,-,CASSPRQMGTPLHF,TGTGCCAGCAGCCCTAGACAGATGGGGACACCCCTCCACTTT
-,TRBV10-3,TRBJ2-1,15,-,CAISVYLASLNEQFF,TGTGCCATCAGCGTCTACCTAGCTTCCCTCAATGAGCAGTTCTTC
-,TRBV7-9,TRBJ1-1,14,-,CASSLSTGFTEAFF,TGTGCCAGCAGCTTAAGTACGGGGTTCACTGAAGCTTTCTTT
TRBD2,TRBV18,TRBJ2-2,20,-,CASSPTGSTSGGPNTGELFF,TGTGCCAGCTCACCAACAGGGTCGACTAGCGGGGGACCGAACACCGGGGAGCTGTTTTTT
TRBD2,TRBV7-2,TRBJ2-7,14,once,CASSLGGEGYEQYF,TGTGCCAGCAGCTTAGGCGGGGAGGGCTACGAGCAGTACTTC
-,TRBV6-5,TRBJ2-7,13,few,CASSYQGSYEQYF,TGTGCCAGCAGTTACCAGGGGAGCTACGAGCAGTACTTC
TRBD1,TRBV29-1,TRBJ2-7,12,-,CSAGWTGIEQYF,TGCAGCGCCGGATGGACAGGGATCGAGCAGTACTTC
TRBD1,TRBV5-1,TRBJ2-7,13,-,CATSPDRGYEQYF,TGCGCCACCAGTCCAGACAGGGGGTACGAGCAGTACTTC
TRBD1,TRBV5-4,TRBJ2-5,14,-,CASRMDREMETQYF,TGTGCCAGCAGAATGGACAGGGAAATGGAGACCCAGTACTTC
-,TRBV29-1,TRBJ1-3,13,-,CSALGSSGNTIYF,TGCAGCGCCCTGGGGAGCTCTGGAAACACCATATATTTT
-,TRBV6-1,TRBJ1-6,15,few,CASSEGEGANSPLHF,TGTGCCAGCAGTGAAGGGGAAGGGGCCAATTCACCCCTCCACTTT
-,TRBV2,TRBJ1-2,12,-,CASLGQNYGYTF,TGTGCCAGCCTAGGACAGAACTATGGCTACACCTTC
TRBD1,TRBV4-3,TRBJ1-1,16,-,CASSLGQVIMNTEAFF,TGCGCCAGCAGCCTCGGACAGGTTATTATGAACACTGAAGCTTTCTTT
TRBD1,TRBV28,TRBJ2-3,14,-,CASSPRGPGDTQYF,TGTGCCAGCAGCCCCAGGGGGCCCGGGGATACGCAGTATTTT
TRBD2,TRBV2,TRBJ2-1,15,-,CASSERRGAPNEQFF,TGTGCCAGCAGTGAACGGCGGGGGGCCCCCAATGAGCAGTTCTTC
TRBD2,TRBV5-5,TRBJ2-7,15,-,CASSLTSGGASEQYF,TGTGCCAGCAGCCTGACTAGCGGGGGGGCCAGCGAGCAGTACTTC
TRBD2,TRBV28,TRBJ2-7,14,-,CASSLVAGTYEQYF,TGTGCCAGCAGTTTGGTAGCGGGGACCTACGAGCAGTACTTC
TRBD1,TRBV7-9,TRBJ1-2,16,-,CASSPTARQGDYGYTF,TGTGCCAGCAGCCCCACCGCCAGACAGGGAGACTATGGCTACACCTTC
TRBD2,TRBV5-1,TRBJ2-5,16,once,CASSLQLAGKQETQYF,TGCGCCAGCAGCTTACAGCTAGCGGGGAAACAAGAGACCCAGTACTTC
-,TRBV11-2,TRBJ2-3,11,few,CASSSSGSQYF,TGTGCCAGCAGCTCCTCAGGATCCCAGTATTTT
-,TRBV9,TRBJ2-7,15,-,CASSVAAGYSYEQYF,TGTGCCAGCAGCGTAGCGGCAGGGTACTCCTACGAGCAGTACTTC
TRBD1,TRBV10-1,TRBJ2-7,15,-,CASTKRGQGSYEQYF,TGCGCCAGCACTAAACGTGGACAGGGCTCCTACGAGCAGTACTTC
-,TRBV6-4,TRBJ1-1,14,-,CASSDPQGGSEAFF,TGTGCCAGCAGTGACCCCCAAGGAGGGTCTGAAGCTTTCTTT